Listed below are T cell receptor beta chains from one sample, sequenced in a study of T-cell reconstitution after alpha-beta-depleted transplantation in children. TCRdb passed the PCR reads through MiXCR, listing each CDR3 protein once. In the table there are 20,000 to 25,000 distinct CDR3 sequences, roughly 10% of which are singletons. Material: PBMCs from the stem cell graft donor, obtained from the stem cell graft. The receptors stem from a human donor who donated a stem cell graft to a child with chronic granulomatous disease. The CDR3 runs from the conserved cysteine through the conserved F or W. The D gene is left open where the match is weak. The size field is filled for only some rows; it gives once, few, many or a size class.

TRBJ2-5 - many TRBV12-3/TRBV12-4 TGTGCCAGCAGTTTATTTGGCGGGGTGGATGTGGAGACCCAGTACTTC CASSLFGGVDVETQYF
TRBJ2-7 TRBD1 many TRBV7-9 TGTGCCAGCCGGGACAGATACTACGAGCAGTACTTC CASRDRYYEQYF
TRBJ2-1 TRBD2 many TRBV2 TGTGCCAGCACGGGACTAGCGGGGGGTATTGAGCAGTTCTTC CASTGLAGGIEQFF
TRBJ1-3 - many TRBV5-1 TGCGCCAGCAGCCATGGACAAGCCTCTGGAAACACCATATATTTT CASSHGQASGNTIYF
TRBJ2-5 - many TRBV29-1 TGCAGCATGACCGGTCTTAAAGGAGAGACCCAGTACTTC CSMTGLKGETQYF
TRBJ2-5 TRBD2 many TRBV20-1 TGCAGTGCTAGTCAGGTTAGCGGGGGGCCTCTCGGAGAGACCCAGTACTTC CSASQVSGGPLGETQYF
TRBJ1-3 - many TRBV12-3/TRBV12-4 TGTGCCAGCAGTTTCTGGGGGAGCCCCTCTGGAAACACCATATATTTT CASSFWGSPSGNTIYF
TRBJ2-1 - - TRBV21-1 TGTGCCAGCAGCAAGGTCATGAGGTTCTCCTACAATGAGCAGTTCTTC CASSKVMRFSYNEQFF
TRBJ1-2 - many TRBV6-2/TRBV6-3 TGTGCCAGCAGATTTGACCGAACACCCTATGGCTACACCTTC CASRFDRTPYGYTF
TRBJ2-7 TRBD1 - TRBV7-9 TGTGCCAGCCTGATAGGGACAGATCAGTACTTC CASLIGTDQYF
TRBJ1-4 - many TRBV5-1 TGCGCCAGCACCACCCGGGGGACGGGTGAAAAACTGTTTTTT CASTTRGTGEKLFF
TRBJ2-4 TRBD1 many TRBV3-1 TGTGCCAGCAGCCCAGACAGGGGGCGACTAGCCAAAAACATTCAGTACTTC CASSPDRGRLAKNIQYF
TRBJ1-2 TRBD1 many TRBV10-2 TGCGCCAGCAGTGACACCCAGGGGGCGGTTGGCTACACCTTC CASSDTQGAVGYTF
TRBJ2-7 - many TRBV4-3 TGCGCCAGCAGCCAAGCTCCACCCTACGGGGGTCGGTCCTACGAGCAGTACTTC CASSQAPPYGGRSYEQYF
TRBJ2-4 - - TRBV12-3/TRBV12-4 TGTGCCAGCACCCGGGGCAGGGGCAAAAACATTCAGTACTTC CASTRGRGKNIQYF
TRBJ2-2 - many TRBV12-3/TRBV12-4 TGTGCCAGCAGTTTCTTTTGGAGGACGAACACCGGGGAGCTGTTTTTT CASSFFWRTNTGELFF
TRBJ2-1 - many TRBV27 TGTGCCAGCAGCCCCGACTCAACCTCCTACAATGAGCAGTTCTTC CASSPDSTSYNEQFF
TRBJ2-1 - many TRBV7-3 TGTGCCAGCAGCTTAACAGGACCCAACAATGAGCAGTTCTTC CASSLTGPNNEQFF
TRBJ1-1 TRBD1 few TRBV7-9 TGTGCCAGCAGCCCCCCGGACAGGGAAGCTTTCTTT CASSPPDREAFF
TRBJ2-4 TRBD1 many TRBV12-3/TRBV12-4 TGTGCCAGCCGAGGGGGCGCACAAAACATTCAGTACTTC CASRGGAQNIQYF
TRBJ1-2 - - TRBV29-1 TGCAGCGTTGAAGATATCGGGGGCAGGAACTATGGCTACACCTTC CSVEDIGGRNYGYTF
TRBJ1-2 - many TRBV5-6 TGTGCCAGCAGCCAGATCTATAACTATGGCTACACCTTC CASSQIYNYGYTF
TRBJ2-3 - - TRBV12-3/TRBV12-4 TGTGCCAGCAGCCCAAAGATATACACAGATACGCAGTATTTT CASSPKIYTDTQYF
TRBJ2-2 - many TRBV5-1 TGCGCCAGCAGCTTCGGGACCGTTAGCACCGGGGAGCTGTTTTTT CASSFGTVSTGELFF
TRBJ2-7 - many TRBV20-1 TGCAGTGCTAGATTGCTTGAGCAGGGAGGAACCTACGAGCAGTACTTC CSARLLEQGGTYEQYF
TRBJ2-7 - many TRBV5-1 TGCGCCAGCAGCTTGGCGGGTGGCAGAGCCTACGAGCAGTACTTC CASSLAGGRAYEQYF
TRBJ2-1 TRBD2 many TRBV5-1 TGCGCCAGCAGCTTGGAGACTAGCGGCTCCTACAATGAGCAGTTCTTC CASSLETSGSYNEQFF
TRBJ2-2 TRBD1 many TRBV15 TGTGCCACCAGGGACAGGACGGCTAACACCGGGGAGCTGTTTTTT CATRDRTANTGELFF
TRBJ1-3 - many TRBV28 TGTGCCAGCAGTAACTACCAGGGGACTGGAAACACCATATATTTT CASSNYQGTGNTIYF
TRBJ1-6 TRBD1 many TRBV4-1 TGCGCCAGCAGCCGGACAGGGCTGCGGCCACCCCTCCACTTT CASSRTGLRPPLHF
TRBJ1-2 - many TRBV20-1 TGCAGTGCTAGAGCTCTCGATGAGGGCTACACCTTC CSARALDEGYTF
TRBJ1-1 - many TRBV30 TGTGCCTGGAGTGTAGAGGGTTCCACTGAAGCTTTCTTT CAWSVEGSTEAFF
TRBJ2-3 - many TRBV10-3 TGTGCCATCCGTCAGGTCGAGGGTGCAGATACGCAGTATTTT CAIRQVEGADTQYF